This entry features one T cell receptor beta chain sequence. The antigen is unknown. These data are taken from a study of T cell responses to AZD1222 COVID-19 vaccine. Method: immunoSEQ multiplex PCR; TCRdb's copy keeps in-frame clones and lacks some. Among 170,000 or so clones listed, around 90% were seen once. After removal of 2 bases from V and 2 bases from J, the junction contained 6 bases not matched to a gene. The CDR3 sequence is 15 residues long. The germline CDR1 and CDR2 sequences are SGHNT and YENEEA. Whole-study findings and limits: No repertoire was sampled before or during the peak T cell response, only after it. Nearly half of spike-specific TCRs reportedly target variant regions that are unmutated in the B.1.351 and B.1.1.7 variants. Dominant CD4 TCR responses targeted spike regions 160-218 and 743-854. The donor group comprised mostly white British people and more females; the analysis possibly underestimated clonal diversity.

The sample was peripheral blood, taken on day 0 of AZD1222 vaccination. The origin of this receptor is an adult in good health. This chain joins TRBV11-3 and TRBJ2-7; 7 positions match TRBD2. This CDR3 reads CASSLSSGNPYEQYF. In DNA form, the CDR3 reads TGTGCCAGCAGCTTATCCAGCGGGAACCCCTACGAGCAGTACTTC.